This entry lists 18 T cell receptor beta chains sequenced from one sample in a study of control samples from healthy donors and cancer patients. Profiled with immunoSEQ multiplex PCR; TCRdb holds only in-frame clones, not every one. Of 160,000 or so clones in the sample, approximately 93% were seen once. The sample consisted of blood. The receptors here all came from a man aged 50 or older in good health.

The chain uses TRBV6-6 and TRBJ2-7; D may be TRBD1 or TRBD2 (5 bases each). Trimming took off 7 bases at V and 3 bases at J, with 13 bases between the two ends. This CDR3 comprises 13 residues. Looked up from germline, CDR1 is MNHNY and CDR2 is SVGAGI (reference sequence). The CDR3 DNA reads as TGTGCCAGCACCCGGGACCAGGGCTACGAGCAGTACTTC. Residues: CASTRDQGYEQYF.

The rearrangement links TRBV21-1 to TRBJ2-7; TRBD1 was called by the table and not checked on the DNA. TRBV21-1 is recorded as a pseudogene. The CDR3 sequence is 15 residues long. As DNA, the CDR3 is TGTGCCAGCAGCTCGACCGGGACAAAAACCTACGAGCAGTACTTC. Its protein is CASSSTGTKTYEQYF.

The chain uses TRBV10-2 and TRBJ2-7; possible D gene TRBD1, 5 bases. The CDR3 sequence is 16 residues long. Trimming took off 2 bases at V and 4 bases at J, with 18 bases between the two ends. CDR1 is WSHSY and CDR2 is SAAADI in the germline V gene. CDR3: CASSEGARLYRYEQYF. CDR3 nucleotide sequence: TGCGCCAGCAGTGAGGGGGCGCGACTTTATCGGTACGAGCAGTACTTC.

V and J are TRBV28 and TRBJ1-2, with a weak D call TRBD1 (5 bases). This CDR3 is built from 15 residues. CDR1 and CDR2 from the germline V gene are MDHEN and SYDVKM. With 2 bases removed from V and 4 bases from J, the gap between germline ends came to 14 bases. The CDR3 DNA is TGTGCCAGCAGTTTACCCCAGGGAGTGAGCTATGGCTACACCTTC. The encoded protein is CASSLPQGVSYGYTF.

The rearrangement joins TRBV5-1 to TRBJ2-2; TRBD2 aligns across 8 bases. The CDR3 consists of 18 residues. V lost 4 bases to trimming and J lost 2 bases; unmatched junction nucleotides: 13. In germline, CDR1 is SGHRS, CDR2 YFSETQ. The CDR3 is CASSPREGLAGNTGELFF. Written as DNA, the CDR3 is TGCGCCAGCAGCCCACGCGAAGGGCTAGCGGGTAACACCGGGGAGCTGTTTTTT. Combining the CDR3 with reference TRBV5-1 and TRBJ2-2 gives the whole variable domain KAGVTQTPRYLIKTRGQQVTLSCSPISGHRSVSWYQQTPGQGLQFLFEYFSETQRNKGNFPGRFSGRQFSNSRSEMNVSTLELGDSALYLCASSPREGLAGNTGELFFGEGSRLTVL.

The CDR3 DNA sequence: TGTGCCAGCAGAGAGCGGACCTTCTCCTACAATGAGCAGTTCTTC. Translated: CASRERTFSYNEQFF. This chain links TRBV6-5 with TRBJ2-1; TRBD2 might be the D (5 bases). V dropped 6 bases and J dropped 0 bases, with 12 bases sitting between them. The CDR3 totals 15 residues. CDR1 is MNHEY and CDR2 is SVGAGI in the germline V gene.

The chain is built from TRBV10-3 and TRBJ2-1, with TRBD2 as a possible D gene (6 bases). The germline gives CDR1 ENHRY, CDR2 SYGVKD. V lost 10 bases and J 7 bases, leaving 20 bases between the germline ends. This CDR3 is built from 14 residues. CDR3 sequence reads: CASGGRDQGNEQFF. The CDR3 DNA is TGTGCCAGTGGAGGGCGGGATCAAGGGAATGAGCAGTTCTTC.

The chain has TRBV11-2 and TRBJ1-2; maybe TRBD1 (5 bases). The V end lost 1 base, the J end lost 1 base, and 13 bases lay between the germline ends. This CDR3 has 16 amino acids. CDR1 is SGHAT and CDR2 is FQNNGV in the germline V gene. The CDR3 reads CASSLVRTKDNYGYTF. DNA for the CDR3: TGTGCCAGCAGCTTAGTTAGGACAAAAGATAACTATGGCTACACCTTC.

The chain links TRBV18 to TRBJ2-1; 14 nucleotides align to TRBD2. Germline values: CDR1 KGHSH, CDR2 LQKENI. There are 16 residues in the CDR3. V lost 5 bases, J lost 7 bases, and 7 bases stayed unmatched. CDR3 nucleotide sequence: TGTGCCAGCTCATGGGGACTAGCGGGAGTGTCTAATGAGCAGTTCTTC. Translation gives CASSWGLAGVSNEQFF.

The V gene is TRBV28, the J gene TRBJ1-6, with D possibly being TRBD1 (6 bases). The V and J ends lost 7 bases and 10 bases respectively, with 14 bases between them. From germline, CDR1 is MDHEN and CDR2 SYDVKM. This CDR3 contains 13 residues. CDR3 sequence: CASKSGVVSPLHF. The DNA of the CDR3 is TGTGCCAGCAAATCAGGGGTTGTCTCACCCCTCCACTTT.

This clone appeared once. The chain is built from TRBV29-1 and TRBJ2-7, with 11 bases lining up with TRBD2. The V segment lost 6 bases and the J segment 6 bases; nucleotides outside the gene matches: 16. The CDR3 extends over 16 amino acids. Germline-derived CDR1 and CDR2 are SQVTM and ANQGSEA. The CDR3 sequence: CSVFSGRASYYGEQYF. The CDR3 DNA reads TGCAGCGTGTTTAGCGGGAGGGCTTCGTATTATGGCGAGCAGTACTTC.

V and J are TRBV9 and TRBJ2-5; TRBD2 aligns across 11 bases. CDR3 length equals 15 residues. Germline CDR1 SGDLS, CDR2 YYNGEE. V gave up 3 bases and J gave up 5 bases; unmatched junction bases: 6. The CDR3 DNA is TGTGCCAGCAGCGCCATAGCGGGAGGGCAGGAGACCCAGTACTTC. Translated: CASSAIAGGQETQYF.

The chain links TRBV19 to TRBJ2-1, with 10 bases that match TRBD1. J lost 6 bases, V lost 5 bases, and 16 bases had no gene match. The CDR3 extends over 18 amino acids. CDR1 and CDR2 (germline): LNHDA, SQIVND (reference sequence). The CDR3 nucleotides are TGTGCCAGTAGTCGCGCCATTTCCGGGACAGGGGTTAGCAATGAGCAGTTCTTC. Amino acids: CASSRAISGTGVSNEQFF.

V gene TRBV29-1 combines with J gene TRBJ1-4; TRBD1 is a possible D gene (5 bases). V was shortened by 7 bases and J by 7 bases, with 25 bases between the two germline ends. This CDR3 has 16 amino acids. Germline lookup yields CDR1 SQVTM and CDR2 ANQGSEA. The CDR3 DNA sequence: TGCAGCGCCTCCCCAACGCAGGGAAGAGTGGGTGAAAAACTGTTTTTT. This codes for CSASPTQGRVGEKLFF.

The chain couples TRBV6-1 to TRBJ1-3, with D unresolved. The germline V gene has CDR1 MNHNS and CDR2 SASEGT. The germline V and J ends were trimmed by 4 bases and 0 bases, with 16 bases remaining between them. The CDR3 consists of 17 residues. The CDR3 sequence: CASSGRARSSSGNTIYF. The CDR3 coding sequence is TGTGCCAGCAGTGGAAGAGCCAGGAGCTCCTCTGGAAACACCATATATTTT.

V is TRBV11-3 and J is TRBJ2-1, with TRBD2 identical over 7 bases. The CDR3 extends over 15 amino acids. Trimming removed 1 base from V and 7 bases from J; junction bases left unmatched: 7. Germline CDR1 is SGHNT and CDR2 is YENEEA. CDR3 nucleotides: TGTGCCAGCAGCTTAGGCGGGAGTCAGGGAAATGAGCAGTTCTTC. Translation gives CASSLGGSQGNEQFF. Together with reference TRBV11-3 and TRBJ2-1, the CDR3 gives the full variable domain: EAGVVQSPRYKIIEKKQPVAFWCNPISGHNTLYWYLQNLGQGPELLIRYENEEAVDDSQLPKDRFSAERLKGVDSTLKIQPAELGDSAVYLCASSLGGSQGNEQFFGPGTRLTVL.

V usage is TRBV6-6 and J usage is TRBJ1-6; 7 bases map to TRBD1. Trimming cost V 5 bases and J 6 bases; bases outside gene matches: 10. The germline V gene has CDR1 MNHNY and CDR2 SVGAGI (reference sequence). The CDR3 contains 16 residues. CDR3 in DNA: TGTGCCAGCAGTCGACAGGGCCCGAGGGCTAATTCACCCCTCCACTTT. Residues: CASSRQGPRANSPLHF.

The table lists this clone with a count of one. The CDR3 sequence is CASSLQLGTSIPGAQYF. As DNA, the CDR3 is TGTGCCAGCAGCCTTCAGCTCGGGACATCAATCCCCGGGGCGCAGTATTTT. V gene TRBV3-1 (or the pseudogene TRBV3-2) combines with J gene TRBJ2-3; TRBD1 might be the D (6 bases). Germline-derived CDR1 and CDR2 are LGHDT and YNNKEL (reference sequence). The CDR3 loop spans 17 amino acids. Deletions cut 4 bases from V and 10 bases from J, with 27 bases between.